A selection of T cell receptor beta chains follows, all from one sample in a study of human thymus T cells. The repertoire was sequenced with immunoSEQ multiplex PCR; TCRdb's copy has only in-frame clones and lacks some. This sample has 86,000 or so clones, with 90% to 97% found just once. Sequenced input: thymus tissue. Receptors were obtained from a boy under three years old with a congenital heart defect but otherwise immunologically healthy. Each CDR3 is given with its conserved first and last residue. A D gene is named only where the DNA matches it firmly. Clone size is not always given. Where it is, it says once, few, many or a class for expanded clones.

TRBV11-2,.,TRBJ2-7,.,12,CASRRGIYEQYF,TGTGCCAGCAGACGAGGGATCTACGAGCAGTACTTC
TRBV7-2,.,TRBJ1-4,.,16,CASSLPGLRLNEKLFF,TGTGCCAGCAGCTTGCCGGGACTCCGCCTTAATGAAAAACTGTTTTTT
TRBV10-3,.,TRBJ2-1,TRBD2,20,CAISESPSGSRFSSYNEQFF,TGTGCCATCAGTGAGTCGCCTAGCGGGAGCCGCTTCTCCTCCTACAATGAGCAGTTCTTC
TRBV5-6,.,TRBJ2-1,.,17,CASSWGDKRVYYNEQFF,TGTGCCAGCAGCTGGGGGGATAAGCGGGTGTACTACAATGAGCAGTTCTTC
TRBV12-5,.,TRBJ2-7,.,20,CASGLVWSGPFEGEPYEQYF,TGTGCTAGTGGTTTGGTCTGGAGCGGGCCCTTTGAGGGTGAGCCCTACGAGCAGTACTTC
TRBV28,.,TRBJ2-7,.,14,CASSFRGQSYEQYF,TGTGCCAGCAGTTTTCGGGGGCAGTCCTACGAGCAGTACTTC
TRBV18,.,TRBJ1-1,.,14,CASSPPIKNTEAFF,TGTGCCAGCTCACCACCTATCAAGAACACTGAAGCTTTCTTT
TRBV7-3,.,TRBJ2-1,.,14,CASSLKEGRNEQFF,TGTGCCAGCAGCCTAAAGGAGGGACGGAATGAGCAGTTCTTC
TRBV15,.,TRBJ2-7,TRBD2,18,CATSTPFNGTRAPYEQYF,TGTGCCACCAGCACCCCTTTCAACGGGACTAGGGCCCCCTACGAGCAGTACTTC
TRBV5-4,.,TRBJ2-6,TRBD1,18,CASSCGTGIFSGANVLTF,TGTGCCAGCAGCTGCGGGACAGGGATTTTCTCTGGGGCCAACGTCCTGACTTTC
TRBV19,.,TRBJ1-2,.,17,CASSIEPRRVTDYGYTF,TGTGCCAGTAGTATAGAGCCCCGGAGAGTAACGGACTATGGCTACACCTTC
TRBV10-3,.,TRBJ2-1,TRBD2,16,CAISEYGVAGGHEQFF,TGTGCCATCAGTGAGTACGGGGTAGCGGGAGGCCATGAGCAGTTCTTC
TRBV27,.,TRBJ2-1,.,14,CASSSSRSLREQFF,TGTGCCAGCAGTTCCTCCCGGTCCCTTCGGGAGCAGTTCTTC
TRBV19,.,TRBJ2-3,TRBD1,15,CASSFDRDSTDTQYF,TGTGCCAGTAGTTTTGACAGGGATAGCACAGATACGCAGTATTTT
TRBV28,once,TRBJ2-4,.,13,CASSRSAKNIQYF,TGTGCCAGCAGTAGATCAGCCAAAAACATTCAGTACTTC
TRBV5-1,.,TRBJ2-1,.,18,CASSLGLLCRARYNEQFF,TGCGCCAGCAGCTTGGGTCTTTTGTGCAGGGCGAGGTACAATGAGCAGTTCTTC
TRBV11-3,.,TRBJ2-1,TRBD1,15,CASSWGRDRGNEQFF,TGTGCCAGCAGCTGGGGGCGGGACAGGGGCAATGAGCAGTTCTTC
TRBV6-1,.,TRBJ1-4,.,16,CASSAGTRGTNEKLFF,TGTGCCAGCAGTGCTGGGACCCGAGGGACTAATGAAAAACTGTTTTTT
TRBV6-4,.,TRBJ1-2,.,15,CASSESSNRAKGYTF,TGTGCCAGCAGTGAATCCTCCAACAGGGCGAAAGGCTACACCTTC
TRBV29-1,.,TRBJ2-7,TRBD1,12,CSVADRAHEQYF,TGCAGCGTTGCCGACAGGGCCCACGAGCAGTACTTC
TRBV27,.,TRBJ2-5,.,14,CASSPKEGGETQYF,TGTGCCAGCAGTCCTAAGGAAGGCGGGGAGACCCAGTACTTC
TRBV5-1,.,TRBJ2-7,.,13,CASSSGRTFEQYF,TGCGCCAGCAGCTCCGGACGAACCTTCGAGCAGTACTTC
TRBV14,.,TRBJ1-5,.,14,CASAEQPGNQPQHF,TGTGCCAGCGCGGAACAACCGGGCAATCAGCCCCAGCATTTT
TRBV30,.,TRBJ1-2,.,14,CAWKGDGANYGYTF,TGTGCCTGGAAAGGGGACGGCGCTAACTATGGCTACACCTTC
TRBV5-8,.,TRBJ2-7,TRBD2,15,CASSLWREWAYEQYF,TGTGCCAGCAGCTTGTGGCGGGAGTGGGCCTACGAGCAGTACTTC
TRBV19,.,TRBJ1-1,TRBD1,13,CASRTGTGIQAFF,TGTGCCAGTAGAACCGGGACAGGGATCCAAGCTTTCTTT
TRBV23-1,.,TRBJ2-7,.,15,CASSHSGTISYEQYF,TGCGCCAGCAGTCATTCTGGGACAATCTCCTACGAGCAGTACTTC
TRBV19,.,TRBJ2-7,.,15,CASSIGGTANYEQYF,TGTGCCAGTAGTATAGGCGGGACAGCGAACTACGAGCAGTACTTC
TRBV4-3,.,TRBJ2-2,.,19,CASSQPRQRQGRDTGELFF,TGCGCCAGCAGCCAGCCAAGACAGCGCCAGGGCAGGGACACCGGGGAGCTGTTTTTT
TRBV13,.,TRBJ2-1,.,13,CASSIRTEAEQFF,TGTGCCAGCAGCATCCGGACGGAAGCGGAGCAGTTCTTC
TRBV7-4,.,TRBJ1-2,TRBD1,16,CASSLAGQATNYGYTF,TGTGCCAGCAGCTTAGCGGGACAGGCGACTAACTATGGCTACACCTTC
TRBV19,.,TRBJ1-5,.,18,CASSLQEEAQSREQPQHF,TGTGCCAGTAGTCTGCAAGAGGAGGCGCAAAGCCGGGAACAGCCCCAGCATTTT
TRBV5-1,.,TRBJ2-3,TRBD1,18,CASSPPGQGRVDADTQYF,TGCGCCAGCAGCCCCCCGGGACAGGGCAGAGTCGACGCAGATACGCAGTATTTT
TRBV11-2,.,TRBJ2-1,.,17,CASSPISGEESYNEQFF,TGTGCCAGCAGTCCGATTTCAGGGGAGGAATCCTACAATGAGCAGTTCTTC
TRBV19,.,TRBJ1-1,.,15,CASTAGRIDETEAFF,TGTGCCAGTACCGCGGGGAGGATTGATGAGACTGAAGCTTTCTTT
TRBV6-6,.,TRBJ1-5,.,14,CASTLDCSNQPQHF,TGTGCCAGCACCTTAGACTGTAGCAATCAGCCCCAGCATTTT
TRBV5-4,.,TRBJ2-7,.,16,CASSLASGGSSYEQYF,TGTGCCAGCAGCTTGGCGTCCGGGGGTTCCTCCTACGAGCAGTACTTC
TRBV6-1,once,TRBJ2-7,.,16,CASSETPLGSSYEQYF,TGTGCCAGCAGTGAAACCCCCCTGGGCAGCTCCTACGAGCAGTACTTC
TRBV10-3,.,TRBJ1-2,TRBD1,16,CAISVGQGANNYGYTF,TGTGCCATCAGTGTAGGGCAGGGGGCCAATAACTATGGCTACACCTTC
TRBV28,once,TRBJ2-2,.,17,CASSPPRGGISTGELFF,TGTGCCAGCAGTCCCCCTCGCGGCGGGATCAGCACCGGGGAGCTGTTTTTT
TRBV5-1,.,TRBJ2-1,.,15,CASSLGDKPDNEQFF,TGCGCCAGCAGCTTGGGGGACAAGCCTGACAATGAGCAGTTCTTC
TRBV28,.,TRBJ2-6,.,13,CASTTAGANVLTF,TGTGCCAGCACGACAGCTGGGGCCAACGTCCTGACTTTC
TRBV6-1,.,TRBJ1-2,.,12,CASSEGPKGYTF,TGTGCCAGCAGTGAAGGGCCCAAGGGCTACACCTTC
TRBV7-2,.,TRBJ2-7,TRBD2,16,CASSLVIGTRSCEQYF,TGTGCCAGCAGCTTAGTAATCGGGACTAGAAGCTGCGAGCAGTACTTC
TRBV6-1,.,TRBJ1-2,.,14,CASLPRSTNYGYTF,TGTGCCAGTTTACCCCGGAGCACTAACTATGGCTACACCTTC
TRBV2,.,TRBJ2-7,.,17,CASTQWGGRVPHYEQYF,TGTGCCAGCACCCAATGGGGGGGCAGGGTGCCCCACTACGAGCAGTACTTC
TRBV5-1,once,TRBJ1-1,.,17,CASSFFPIVALNTEAFF,TGCGCCAGCAGCTTTTTCCCCATCGTGGCTTTGAACACTGAAGCTTTCTTT
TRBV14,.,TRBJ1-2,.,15,CASSQLQATNYGYTF,TGTGCCAGCAGCCAATTACAGGCCACTAACTATGGCTACACCTTC
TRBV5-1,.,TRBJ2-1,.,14,CASSPGSFNNEQFF,TGCGCCAGCAGCCCAGGCAGCTTCAACAATGAGCAGTTCTTC
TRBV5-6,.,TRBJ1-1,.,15,CASSLVSLMNTEAFF,TGTGCCAGCAGCTTGGTCTCACTTATGAACACTGAAGCTTTCTTT
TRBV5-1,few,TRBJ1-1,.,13,CASSLGRNTEAFF,TGCGCCAGCAGCTTGGGTAGGAACACTGAAGCTTTCTTT
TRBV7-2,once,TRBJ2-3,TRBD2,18,CASSARLAGGVCADTQYF,TGTGCCAGCAGCGCCCGACTAGCGGGGGGGGTTTGTGCAGATACGCAGTATTTT
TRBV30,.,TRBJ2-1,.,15,CAWKAVTAFYNEQFF,TGTGCCTGGAAGGCCGTCACTGCCTTCTACAATGAGCAGTTCTTC
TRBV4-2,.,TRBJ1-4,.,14,CASSQDPVSEKLFF,TGTGCCAGCAGCCAAGACCCAGTTAGCGAAAAACTGTTTTTT
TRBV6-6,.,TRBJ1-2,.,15,CASSRNGLTNYGYTF,TGTGCCAGCAGCCGAAACGGCCTTACTAACTATGGCTACACCTTC
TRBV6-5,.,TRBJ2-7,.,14,CASSYRGVSYEQYF,TGTGCCAGCAGTTATAGGGGGGTCTCCTACGAGCAGTACTTC
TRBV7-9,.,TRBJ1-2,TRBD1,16,CASSLDRTGNNYGYTF,TGTGCCAGCAGCTTAGATAGGACAGGGAATAACTATGGCTACACCTTC
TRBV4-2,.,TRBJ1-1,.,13,CASNPDRNTEAFF,TGTGCCAGCAACCCGGACAGAAACACTGAAGCTTTCTTT
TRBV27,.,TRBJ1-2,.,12,CASRNKADGYTF,TGTGCCAGCAGAAATAAGGCAGATGGCTACACCTTC
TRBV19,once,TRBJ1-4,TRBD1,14,CASSKGQTNEKLFF,TGTGCCAGTAGTAAGGGACAGACTAATGAAAAACTGTTTTTT